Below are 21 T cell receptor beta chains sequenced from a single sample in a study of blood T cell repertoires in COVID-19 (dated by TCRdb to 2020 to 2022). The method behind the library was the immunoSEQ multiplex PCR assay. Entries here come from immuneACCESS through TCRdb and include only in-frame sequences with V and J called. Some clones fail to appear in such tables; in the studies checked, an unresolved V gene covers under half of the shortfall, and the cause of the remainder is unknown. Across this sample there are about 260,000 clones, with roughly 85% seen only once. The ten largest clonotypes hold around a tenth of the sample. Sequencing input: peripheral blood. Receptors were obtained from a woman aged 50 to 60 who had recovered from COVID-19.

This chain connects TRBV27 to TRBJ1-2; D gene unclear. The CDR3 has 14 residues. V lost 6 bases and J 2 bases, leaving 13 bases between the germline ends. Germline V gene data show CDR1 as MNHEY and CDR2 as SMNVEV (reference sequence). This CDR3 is CASSTYTGNYGYTF. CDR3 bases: TGTGCCAGCAGCACCTATACCGGGAACTATGGCTACACCTTC.

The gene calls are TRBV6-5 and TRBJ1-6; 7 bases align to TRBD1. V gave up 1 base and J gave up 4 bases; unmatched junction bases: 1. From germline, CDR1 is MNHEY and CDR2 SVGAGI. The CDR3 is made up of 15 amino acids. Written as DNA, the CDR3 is TGTGCCAGCAGTTACTGGGGACAGTATAATTCACCCCTCCACTTT. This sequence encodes CASSYWGQYNSPLHF.

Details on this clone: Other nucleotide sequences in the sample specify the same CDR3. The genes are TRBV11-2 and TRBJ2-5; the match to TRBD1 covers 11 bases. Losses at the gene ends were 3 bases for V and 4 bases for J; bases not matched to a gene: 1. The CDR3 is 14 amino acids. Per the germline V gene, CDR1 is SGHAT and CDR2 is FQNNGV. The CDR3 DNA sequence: TGTGCCAGCAGCTTGGACAGGGGGCGAGAGACCCAGTACTTC. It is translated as CASSLDRGRETQYF. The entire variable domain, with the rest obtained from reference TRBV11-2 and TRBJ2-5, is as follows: EAGVAQSPRYKIIEKRQSVAFWCNPISGHATLYWYQQILGQGPKLLIQFQNNGVVDDSQLPKDRFSAERLKGVDSTLKIQPAKLEDSAVYLCASSLDRGRETQYFGPGTRLLVL.

DNA of the CDR3: TGTGCCAGCTCCTCCACCACAGGGCTCTATGGCTACACCTTC. Translation: CASSSTTGLYGYTF. V gene TRBV21-1 combines with J gene TRBJ1-2; TRBD1, the table's D call, lacks a check against the DNA. TRBV21-1 is reported as a pseudogene. This CDR3 region has 14 residues.

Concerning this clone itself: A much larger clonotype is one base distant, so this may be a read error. The CDR3 sequence is CASSQDNSGGALF. Written as DNA, the CDR3 is TGTGCCAGCAGCCAAGATAATAGCGGGGGAGCTCTCTTT. V usage is TRBV14 and J usage is TRBJ1-1, with a tentative D call TRBD1 (5 bases). The germline V gene encodes CDR1 SGHDN and CDR2 FVKESK. The CDR3 contains 13 residues.

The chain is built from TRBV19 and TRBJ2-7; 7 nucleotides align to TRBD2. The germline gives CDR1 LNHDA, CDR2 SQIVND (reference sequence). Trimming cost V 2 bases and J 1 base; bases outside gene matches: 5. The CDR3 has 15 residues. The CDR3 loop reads CASSITPSGSYEQYF. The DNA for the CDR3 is TGTGCCAGTAGTATAACCCCTAGCGGATCCTACGAGCAGTACTTC.

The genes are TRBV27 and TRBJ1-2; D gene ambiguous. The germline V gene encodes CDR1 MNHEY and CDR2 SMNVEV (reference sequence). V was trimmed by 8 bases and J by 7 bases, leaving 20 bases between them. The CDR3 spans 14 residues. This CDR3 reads CASASTGFGFGYTF. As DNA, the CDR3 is TGTGCCAGCGCCTCGACGGGTTTCGGGTTTGGCTACACCTTC.

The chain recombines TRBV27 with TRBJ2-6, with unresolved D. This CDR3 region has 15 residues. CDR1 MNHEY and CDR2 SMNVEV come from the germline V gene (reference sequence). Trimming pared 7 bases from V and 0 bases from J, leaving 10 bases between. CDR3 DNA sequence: TGTGCCAGCACAAAATCTAGCTCTGGGGCCAACGTCCTGACTTTC. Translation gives CASTKSSSGANVLTF. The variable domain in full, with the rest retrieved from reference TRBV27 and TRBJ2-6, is EAQVTQNPRYLITVTGKKLTVTCSQNMNHEYMSWYRQDPGLGLRQIYYSMNVEVTDKGDVPEGYKVSRKEKRNFPLILESPSPNQTSLYFCASTKSSSGANVLTFGAGSRLTVL.

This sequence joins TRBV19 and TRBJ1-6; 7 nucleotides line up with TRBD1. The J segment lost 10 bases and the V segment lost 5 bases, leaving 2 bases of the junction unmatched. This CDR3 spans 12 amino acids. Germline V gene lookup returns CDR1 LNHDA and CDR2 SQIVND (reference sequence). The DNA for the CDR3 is TGTGCCAGTAGTCCGACAGGGTCACCCCTCCACTTT. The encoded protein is CASSPTGSPLHF.

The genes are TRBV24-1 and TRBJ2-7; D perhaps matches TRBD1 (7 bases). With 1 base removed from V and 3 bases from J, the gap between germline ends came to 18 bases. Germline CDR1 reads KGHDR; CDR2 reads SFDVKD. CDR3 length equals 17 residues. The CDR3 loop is CATSDFGSQGGVYEQYF. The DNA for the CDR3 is TGTGCCACCAGTGATTTCGGGAGTCAGGGGGGCGTCTACGAGCAGTACTTC.

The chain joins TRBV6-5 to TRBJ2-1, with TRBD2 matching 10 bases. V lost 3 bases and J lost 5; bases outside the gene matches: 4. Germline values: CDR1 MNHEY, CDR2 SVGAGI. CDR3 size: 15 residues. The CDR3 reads CASSYPSGGNNEQFF. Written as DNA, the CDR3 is TGTGCCAGCAGTTATCCTAGCGGGGGAAACAATGAGCAGTTCTTC.

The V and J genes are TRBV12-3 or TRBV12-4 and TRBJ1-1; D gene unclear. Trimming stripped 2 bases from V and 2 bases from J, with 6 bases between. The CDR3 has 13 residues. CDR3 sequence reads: CASSLPVNTEAFF. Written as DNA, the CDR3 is TGTGCCAGCAGTTTACCCGTAAACACTGAAGCTTTCTTT.

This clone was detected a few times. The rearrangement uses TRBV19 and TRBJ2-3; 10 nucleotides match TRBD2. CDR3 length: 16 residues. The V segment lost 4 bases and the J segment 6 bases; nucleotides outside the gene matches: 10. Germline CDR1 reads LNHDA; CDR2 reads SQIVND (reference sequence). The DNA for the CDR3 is TGTGCCAGTAGTAACTGGCTAGCGGGAGATGGGGATACGCAGTATTTT. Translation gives CASSNWLAGDGDTQYF.

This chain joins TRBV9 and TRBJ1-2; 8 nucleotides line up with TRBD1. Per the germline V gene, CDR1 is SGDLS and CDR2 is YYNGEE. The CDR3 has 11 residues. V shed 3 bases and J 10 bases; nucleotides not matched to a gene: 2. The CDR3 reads CASSAGGLYTF. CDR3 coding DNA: TGTGCCAGCAGCGCAGGGGGCCTCTACACCTTC. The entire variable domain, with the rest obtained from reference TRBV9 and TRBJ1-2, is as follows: DSGVTQTPKHLITATGQRVTLRCSPRSGDLSVYWYQQSLDQGLQFLIQYYNGEERAKGNILERFSAQQFPDLHSELNLSSLELGDSALYFCASSAGGLYTFGSGTRLTVV.

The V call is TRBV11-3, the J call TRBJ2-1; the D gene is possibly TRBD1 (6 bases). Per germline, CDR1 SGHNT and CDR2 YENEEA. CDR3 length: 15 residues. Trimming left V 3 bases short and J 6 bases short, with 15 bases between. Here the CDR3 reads CASSFRAGDGNEQFF. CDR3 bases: TGTGCCAGCAGCTTTCGGGCAGGGGATGGCAATGAGCAGTTCTTC.

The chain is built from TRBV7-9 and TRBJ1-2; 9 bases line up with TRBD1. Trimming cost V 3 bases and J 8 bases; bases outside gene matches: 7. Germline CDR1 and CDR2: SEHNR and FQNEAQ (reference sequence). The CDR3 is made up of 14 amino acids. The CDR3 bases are TGTGCCAGCAGCTTCTGGACAGGGGACCTCGGCTACACCTTC. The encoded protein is CASSFWTGDLGYTF.

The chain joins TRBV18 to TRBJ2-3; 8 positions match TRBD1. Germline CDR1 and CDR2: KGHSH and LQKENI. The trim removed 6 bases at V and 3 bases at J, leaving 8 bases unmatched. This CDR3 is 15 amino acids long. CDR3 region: CASSADRAGTDTQYF. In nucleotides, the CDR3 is TGTGCCAGCTCTGCGGACAGGGCAGGGACAGATACGCAGTATTTT. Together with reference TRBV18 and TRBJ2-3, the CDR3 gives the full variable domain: NAGVMQNPRHLVRRRGQEARLRCSPMKGHSHVYWYRQLPEEGLKFMVYLQKENIIDESGMPKERFSAEFPKEGPSILRIQQVVRGDSAAYFCASSADRAGTDTQYFGPGTRLTVL.

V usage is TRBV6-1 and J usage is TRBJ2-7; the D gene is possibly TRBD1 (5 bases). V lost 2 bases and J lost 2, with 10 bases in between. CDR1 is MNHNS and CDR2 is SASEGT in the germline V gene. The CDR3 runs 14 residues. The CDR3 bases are TGTGCCAGCAGTGAAAGGGGCAAGCCCTACGAGCAGTACTTC. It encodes CASSERGKPYEQYF.

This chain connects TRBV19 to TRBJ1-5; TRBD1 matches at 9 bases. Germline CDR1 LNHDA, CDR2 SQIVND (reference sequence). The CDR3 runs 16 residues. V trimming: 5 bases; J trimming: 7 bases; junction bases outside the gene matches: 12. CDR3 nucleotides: TGTGCCAGTAGTCGGGATTACAGGGGGCATTACCAGCCCCAGCATTTT. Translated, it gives CASSRDYRGHYQPQHF.

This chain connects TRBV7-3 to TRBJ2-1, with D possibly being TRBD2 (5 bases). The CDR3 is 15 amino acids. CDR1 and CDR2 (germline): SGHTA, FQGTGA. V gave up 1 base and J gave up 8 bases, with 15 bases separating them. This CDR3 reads CASSLRPLVGHEQFF. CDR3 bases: TGTGCCAGCAGCTTAAGACCACTAGTTGGCCATGAGCAGTTCTTC.

CDR3 coding DNA: TGTGCCAGCAGCTCGGGACAGGGACGCACTGAAGCTTTCTTT. This encodes CASSSGQGRTEAFF. V is TRBV5-8 and J is TRBJ1-1; 9 bases are shared with TRBD1. V was pared by 3 bases and J by 4 bases, with 4 bases of the junction left unmatched. The CDR3 is made up of 14 amino acids. Germline CDR1 SGHTS, CDR2 YDEGEE.